This TCR beta chain was recorded in a study of T cells in Graves' hyperthyroidism and ophthalmopathy. The CDR3 loop spans 16 amino acids. Trimming took 4 bases from V and 7 from J; bases not matched to a gene: 10. Germline-derived CDR1 and CDR2 are KGHDR and SFDVKD. In its sample, this clonotype was seen many times. Its antigen is not known. Regarding the study as a whole: Most clonotypes expanded in thyroid above 0.001 were likewise present in blood.

TCR beta CDR3 sequences were amplified from RNA transcripts. The study used the HTBI primer set for a first-round RT-PCR of the TCR CDR3. A single record per CDR3 protein comes from TCRdb applying MiXCR to the multiplex PCR reads. The sample gives 300,000 to 450,000 distinct CDR3 sequences, 20% to 25% of which show up once; 73% is in the top ten. The PBMCs were sourced from fresh peripheral blood (around 10 ml). The chain joins TRBV24-1 to TRBJ2-1; 9 positions match TRBD2. This receptor was taken from a man aged 50 or older with Graves' hyperthyroidism. Sequencing was carried out using blood. The CDR3 loop is CATSDPIAGDNNEQFF. CDR3 sequence (DNA): TGTGCCACCAGTGACCCGATAGCGGGAGATAATAATGAGCAGTTCTTC.